This T cell receptor (beta chain) appears in the sequencing data of a study of shared clonotypes between healthy human individuals. In the original analysis: From ImmunoSEQ came sequences covering only the junction and carrying no quality scores, so filtering differed. Using immunoSEQ multiplex PCR, the repertoire was profiled, and TCRdb retains in-frame clones only, with some absent. The V and J calls and clone size come from that table; D and trimming were worked out from the DNA. This sample carries hundreds of thousands of clones, about 92% of them seen once, and the ten largest clones take approximately 24%. Of note for this clone: Antigen: not known.

Germline CDR1 and CDR2: LGHNA and YNFKEQ. Germline trimming cut 0 bases from V and 5 bases from J; bases unmatched to any gene: 9. The CDR3 extends over 16 amino acids. Broader study findings: Generally, estimated richness proved larger in naive subsets than it did in memory subsets. Tissues were not sampled, only blood, and their repertoires likely differ. Genetic and exposure-history diversity was limited by the few donors.

CD45RO-negative, CCR7-positively selected cells formed the naive CD8 fraction, excluding terminally differentiated effector memory CD45RA+ cells. The chain is built from TRBV4-2 and TRBJ2-7, with 8 bases matching TRBD2. The specimen was naive CD8+ T cells sorted from blood. This clonotype was obtained from a man aged 30-40 years in good health. CDR3 sequence: CASSQDLSGSFNEQYF. DNA of the CDR3: TGTGCCAGCAGCCAAGATTTGAGCGGGAGTTTCAACGAGCAGTACTTC.